This TCR beta chain originates from a study of CD8+ T cells in alopecia areata. About the research overall: Tofacitinib treatment spanned 6 to 18 months, with 6 months off drug afterward.

Indicated treatment: oral pan-JAK inhibitor, 5-10 mg twice daily. RNA, once extracted, was reverse transcribed into cDNA for use as the sequencing template. Method: immunoSEQ multiplex PCR; TCRdb's copy keeps in-frame clones and lacks some. The table shows about 120,000 clones, with more than 45% occurring only once. In germline, CDR1 is GTSNPN, CDR2 SVGIG (reference sequence). The CDR3 loop spans 15 amino acids. V lost 5 bases, J lost 5 bases, and 19 bases lay in between. The material was CD4+ T cells sorted from blood, obtained at week 4, from a patient treated with tofacitinib. This clonotype was obtained from a human donor with alopecia areata. This chain uses TRBV30 with TRBJ2-1, with D tentatively TRBD1 or TRBD2 (5 bases each). This CDR3 reads CAWSPLGGTNNEQFF. The CDR3 DNA sequence: TGTGCCTGGTCTCCACTTGGGGGAACGAACAATGAGCAGTTCTTC.